This T cell receptor beta chain was recovered during a study of blood T cell repertoires in COVID-19. Using immunoSEQ multiplex PCR, the repertoire was profiled, and TCRdb retains in-frame clones only, with some absent. In the table there are more than 200,000 clones, around 88% of which are singletons. The germline CDR1 and CDR2 sequences are MNHEY and SVGAGI. The CDR3 runs 15 residues. Trimming at V came to 11 bases and at J to 4 bases, leaving 13 bases not matched to a gene. Donors in Cohort 3 who had recovered were those with two negative PCRs, healthcare professional clearance, or resolution of their symptoms. This clone showed up just once.

The sequence came from a woman younger than 45 who had recovered from COVID-19. This chain uses TRBV6-5 with TRBJ1-5; TRBD1 agrees at 8 bases. Material: PBMCs or T cells enriched from blood (not recorded which). Here the CDR3 reads CAGRETGATNQPQHF. Here the CDR3 DNA reads TGTGCCGGACGAGAGACAGGGGCGACTAATCAGCCCCAGCATTTT.